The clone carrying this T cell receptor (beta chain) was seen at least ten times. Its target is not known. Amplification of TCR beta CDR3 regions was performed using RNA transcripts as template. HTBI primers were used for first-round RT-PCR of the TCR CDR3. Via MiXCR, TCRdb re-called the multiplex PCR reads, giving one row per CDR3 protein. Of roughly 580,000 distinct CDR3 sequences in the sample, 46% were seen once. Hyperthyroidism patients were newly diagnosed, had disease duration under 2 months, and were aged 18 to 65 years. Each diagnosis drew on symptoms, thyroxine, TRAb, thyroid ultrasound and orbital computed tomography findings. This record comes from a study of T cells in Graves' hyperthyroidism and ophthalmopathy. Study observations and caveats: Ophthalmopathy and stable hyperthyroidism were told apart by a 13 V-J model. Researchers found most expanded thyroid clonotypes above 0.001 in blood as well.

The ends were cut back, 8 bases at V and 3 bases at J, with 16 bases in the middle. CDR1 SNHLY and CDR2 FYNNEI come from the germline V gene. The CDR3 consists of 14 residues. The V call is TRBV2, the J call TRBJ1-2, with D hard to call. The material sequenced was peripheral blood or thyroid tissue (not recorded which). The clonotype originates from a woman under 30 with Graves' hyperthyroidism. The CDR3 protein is CASRGQQLYYGYTF. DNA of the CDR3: TGTGCCAGCCGCGGCCAGCAACTTTACTATGGCTACACCTTC.